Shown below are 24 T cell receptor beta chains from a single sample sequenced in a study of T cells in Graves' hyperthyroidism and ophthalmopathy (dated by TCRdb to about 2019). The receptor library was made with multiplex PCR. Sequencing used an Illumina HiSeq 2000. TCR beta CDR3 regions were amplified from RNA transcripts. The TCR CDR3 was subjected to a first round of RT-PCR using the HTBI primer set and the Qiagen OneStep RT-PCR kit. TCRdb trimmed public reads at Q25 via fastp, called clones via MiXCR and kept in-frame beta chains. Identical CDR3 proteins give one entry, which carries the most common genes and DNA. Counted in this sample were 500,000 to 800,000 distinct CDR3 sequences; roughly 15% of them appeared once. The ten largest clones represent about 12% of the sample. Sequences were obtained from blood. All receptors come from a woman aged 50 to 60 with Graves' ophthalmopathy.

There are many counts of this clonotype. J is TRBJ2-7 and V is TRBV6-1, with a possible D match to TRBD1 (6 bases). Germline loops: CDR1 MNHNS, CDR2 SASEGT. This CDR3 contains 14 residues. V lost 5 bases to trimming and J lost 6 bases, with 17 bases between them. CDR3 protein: CASSNRQEGREQYF. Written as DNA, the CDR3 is TGTGCCAGCAGTAACCGACAGGAAGGGCGCGAGCAGTACTTC.

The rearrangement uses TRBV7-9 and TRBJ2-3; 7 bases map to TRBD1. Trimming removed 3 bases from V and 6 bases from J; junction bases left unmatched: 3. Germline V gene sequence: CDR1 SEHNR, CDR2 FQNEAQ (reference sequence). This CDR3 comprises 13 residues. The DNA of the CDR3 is TGTGCCAGCAGCTTCCCCAGGGGGGATACGCAGTATTTT. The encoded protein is CASSFPRGDTQYF.

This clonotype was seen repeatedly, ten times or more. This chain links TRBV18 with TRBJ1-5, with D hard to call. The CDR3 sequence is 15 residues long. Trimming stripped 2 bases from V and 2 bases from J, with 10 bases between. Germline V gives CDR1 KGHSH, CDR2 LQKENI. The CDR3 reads CASSPEGTGNQPQHF. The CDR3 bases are TGTGCCAGCTCACCAGAGGGTACGGGCAATCAGCCCCAGCATTTT.

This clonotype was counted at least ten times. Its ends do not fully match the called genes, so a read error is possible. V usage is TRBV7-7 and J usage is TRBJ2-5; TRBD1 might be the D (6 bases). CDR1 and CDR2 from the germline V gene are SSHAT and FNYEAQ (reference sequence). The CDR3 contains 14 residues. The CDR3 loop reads CASSAGVLQETQYF. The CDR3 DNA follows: TGTGCTAGCAGCGCAGGGGTGCTGCAAGAGACCCAGTACTTC.

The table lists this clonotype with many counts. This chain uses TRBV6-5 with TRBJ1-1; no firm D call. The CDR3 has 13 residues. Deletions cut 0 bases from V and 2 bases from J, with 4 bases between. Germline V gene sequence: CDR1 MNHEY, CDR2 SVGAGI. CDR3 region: CASSYSINTEAFF. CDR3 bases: TGTGCCAGCAGTTACTCAATCAACACTGAAGCTTTCTTT.

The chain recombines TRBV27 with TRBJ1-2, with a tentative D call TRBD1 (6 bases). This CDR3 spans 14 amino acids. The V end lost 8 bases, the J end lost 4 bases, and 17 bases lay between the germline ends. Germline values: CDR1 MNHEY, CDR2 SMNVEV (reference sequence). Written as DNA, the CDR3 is TGTGCCAGCGGGAATGGCAGGGGAACCTATGGCTACACCTTC. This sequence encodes CASGNGRGTYGYTF.

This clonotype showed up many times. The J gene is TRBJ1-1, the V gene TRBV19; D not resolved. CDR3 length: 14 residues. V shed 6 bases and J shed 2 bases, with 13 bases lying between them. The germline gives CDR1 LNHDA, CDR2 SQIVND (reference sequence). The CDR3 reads CASRTRQGNTEAFF. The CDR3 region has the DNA TGTGCCAGTAGAACTCGACAAGGAAACACTGAAGCTTTCTTT.

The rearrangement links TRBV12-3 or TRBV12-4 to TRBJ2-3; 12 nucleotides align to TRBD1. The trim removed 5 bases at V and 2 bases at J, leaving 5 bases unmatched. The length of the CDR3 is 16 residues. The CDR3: CASSKPGQGATDTQYF. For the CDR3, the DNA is TGTGCCAGCAGTAAGCCGGGACAGGGGGCCACAGATACGCAGTATTTT.

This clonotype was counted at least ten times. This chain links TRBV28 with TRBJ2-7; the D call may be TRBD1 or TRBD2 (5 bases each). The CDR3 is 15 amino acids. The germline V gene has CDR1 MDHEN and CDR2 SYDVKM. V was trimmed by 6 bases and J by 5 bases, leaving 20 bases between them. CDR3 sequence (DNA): TGTGCCAGCAGCCGGATCTCCGGGGCGGTCGACGAGCAGTACTTC. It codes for CASSRISGAVDEQYF.

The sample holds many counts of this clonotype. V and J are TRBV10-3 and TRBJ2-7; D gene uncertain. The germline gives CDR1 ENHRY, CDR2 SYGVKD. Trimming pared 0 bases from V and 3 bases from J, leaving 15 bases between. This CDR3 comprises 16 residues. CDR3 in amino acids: CAISESMVAVSYEQYF. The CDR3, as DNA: TGTGCCATCAGTGAGTCGATGGTGGCAGTGAGCTACGAGCAGTACTTC.

The CDR3 nucleotides read TGTGCCAGTAGTATAAGGCAGGGGGCTATCACCGGGGAGCTGTTTTTT. Translated, it gives CASSIRQGAITGELFF. The chain couples TRBV30 to TRBJ2-2; TRBD1 aligns across 8 bases. Germline CDR1 reads GTSNPN; CDR2 reads SVGIG (reference sequence). The CDR3 contains 16 residues. With 8 bases clipped from V and 4 bases from J, the junction kept 15 bases outside the gene matches. The complete variable domain, with remaining parts taken from reference TRBV30 and TRBJ2-2, reads SQTIHQWPATLVQPVGSPLSLECTVEGTSNPNLYWYRQAAGRGLQLLFYSVGIGQISSEVPQNLSASRPQDRQFILSSKKLLLSDSGFYLCASSIRQGAITGELFFGEGSRLTVL.

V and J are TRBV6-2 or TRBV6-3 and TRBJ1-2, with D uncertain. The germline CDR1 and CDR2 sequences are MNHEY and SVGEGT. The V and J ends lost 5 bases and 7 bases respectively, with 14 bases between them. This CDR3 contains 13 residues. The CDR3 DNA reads TGTGCCAGCAGTGGCTGGGGATCTGGTGGCTACACCTTC. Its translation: CASSGWGSGGYTF.

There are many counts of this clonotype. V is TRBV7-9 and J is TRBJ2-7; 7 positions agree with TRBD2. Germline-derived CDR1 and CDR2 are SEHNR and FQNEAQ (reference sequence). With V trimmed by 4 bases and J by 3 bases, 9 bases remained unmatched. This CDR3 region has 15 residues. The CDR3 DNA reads TGTGCCAGCAGCTCGACGGGGGGTTTGGTCTACGAGCAGTACTTC. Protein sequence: CASSSTGGLVYEQYF.

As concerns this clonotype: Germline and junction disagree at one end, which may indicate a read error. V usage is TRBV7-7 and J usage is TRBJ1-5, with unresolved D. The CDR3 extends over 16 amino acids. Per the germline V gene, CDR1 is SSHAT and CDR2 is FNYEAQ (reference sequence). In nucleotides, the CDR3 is TGTGCTAGCAGCTCCAGTAGGTTAGTGGGCAATCAGCCCCAGCATTTT. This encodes CASSSSRLVGNQPQHF. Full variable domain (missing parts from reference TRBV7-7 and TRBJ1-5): GAGVSQSPRYKVTKRGQDVTLRCDPISSHATLYWYQQALGQGPEFLTYFNYEAQPDKSGLPSDRFSAERPEGSISTLTIQRTEQRDSAMYRCASSSSRLVGNQPQHFGDGTRLSIL.

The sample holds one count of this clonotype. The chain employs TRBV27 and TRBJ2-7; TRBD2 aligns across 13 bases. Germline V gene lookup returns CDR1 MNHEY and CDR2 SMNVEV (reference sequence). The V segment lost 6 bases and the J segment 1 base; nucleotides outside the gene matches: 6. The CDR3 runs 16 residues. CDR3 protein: CASSKPGLAGSYEQYF. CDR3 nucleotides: TGTGCCAGCAGCAAGCCGGGACTAGCGGGATCCTACGAGCAGTACTTC.

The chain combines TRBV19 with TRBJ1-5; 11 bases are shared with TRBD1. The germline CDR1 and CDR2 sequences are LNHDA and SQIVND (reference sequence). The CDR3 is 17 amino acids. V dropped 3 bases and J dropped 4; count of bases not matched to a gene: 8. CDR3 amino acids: CASSIGQGASGNQPQHF. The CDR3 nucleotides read TGTGCCAGTAGTATCGGACAGGGGGCCTCGGGGAATCAGCCCCAGCATTTT.

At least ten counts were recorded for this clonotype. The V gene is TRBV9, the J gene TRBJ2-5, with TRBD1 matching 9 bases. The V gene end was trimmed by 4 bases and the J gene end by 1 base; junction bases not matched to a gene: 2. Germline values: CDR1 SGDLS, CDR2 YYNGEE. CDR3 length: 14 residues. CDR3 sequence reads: CASSIQGAQETQYF. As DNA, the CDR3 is TGTGCCAGCAGCATACAGGGGGCCCAAGAGACCCAGTACTTC.

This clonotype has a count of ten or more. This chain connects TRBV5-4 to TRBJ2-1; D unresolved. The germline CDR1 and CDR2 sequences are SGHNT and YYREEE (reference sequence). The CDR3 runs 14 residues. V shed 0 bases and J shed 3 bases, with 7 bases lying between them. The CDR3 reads CASSLDIGYNEQFF. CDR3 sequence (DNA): TGTGCCAGCAGCTTGGATATTGGCTACAATGAGCAGTTCTTC.

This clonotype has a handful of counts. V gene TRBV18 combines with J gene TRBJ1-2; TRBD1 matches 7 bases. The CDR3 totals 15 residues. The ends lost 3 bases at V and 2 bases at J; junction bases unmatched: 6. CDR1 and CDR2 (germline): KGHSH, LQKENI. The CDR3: CASSPFGGQNYGYTF. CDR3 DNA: TGTGCCAGCTCACCCTTTGGGGGACAGAACTATGGCTACACCTTC.

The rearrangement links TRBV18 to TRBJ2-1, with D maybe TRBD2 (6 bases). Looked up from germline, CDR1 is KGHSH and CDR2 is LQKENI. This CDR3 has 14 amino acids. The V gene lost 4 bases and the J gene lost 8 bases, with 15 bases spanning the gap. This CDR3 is CASSHGRRGDEQFF. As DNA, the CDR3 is TGTGCCAGCTCACATGGGAGGAGGGGCGATGAGCAGTTCTTC.

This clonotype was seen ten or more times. For the CDR3, the DNA is TGTGCCAGCAGTTTATCGCTTACTAGCGGCACCTACGAGCAGTACTTC. This encodes CASSLSLTSGTYEQYF. The chain combines TRBV27 with TRBJ2-7; 8 nucleotides match TRBD2. The V and J ends lost 0 bases and 2 bases, in that order; junction bases with no gene match: 6. The V gene's germline CDR1 is MNHEY and CDR2 SMNVEV (reference sequence). The length of the CDR3 is 16 residues.

The CDR3 coding sequence is TGTGCCAGCCGGGACAGTGCGGGTGAAAAACTGTTTTTT. It specifies CASRDSAGEKLFF. The chain links TRBV19 to TRBJ1-4, with TRBD1 matching 7 bases. CDR1 and CDR2 from the germline V gene are LNHDA and SQIVND (reference sequence). V lost 9 bases and J lost 7; bases outside the gene matches: 8. The length of the CDR3 is 13 residues.

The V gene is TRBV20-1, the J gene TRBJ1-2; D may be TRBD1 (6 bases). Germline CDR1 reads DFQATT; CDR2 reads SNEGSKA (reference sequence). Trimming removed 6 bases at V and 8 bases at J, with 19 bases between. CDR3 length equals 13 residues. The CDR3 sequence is CSAPLTGREGYTF. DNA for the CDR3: TGCAGTGCCCCATTAACAGGGCGGGAGGGCTACACCTTC.

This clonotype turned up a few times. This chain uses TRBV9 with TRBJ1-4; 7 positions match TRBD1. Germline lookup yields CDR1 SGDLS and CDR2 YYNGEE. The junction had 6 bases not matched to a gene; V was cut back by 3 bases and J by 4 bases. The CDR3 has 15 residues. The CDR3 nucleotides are TGTGCCAGCAGCGGGGGACAGTCTTTTAATGAAAAACTGTTTTTT. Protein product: CASSGGQSFNEKLFF.